This TCR beta chain was recorded in a study of response to subunit inactivated influenza vaccine. Findings and caveats of the study: The authors suggested that few new T cells are recruited per seasonal influenza vaccination.

The table lists this clonotype with many counts. Antigen: not known. TCRdb ran MiXCR on the RT-PCR reads and lists one entry per CDR3 protein. The sample lists roughly 710,000 distinct CDR3 sequences, about 15% occurring once. CDR3 length: 14 amino acids. V gave up 6 bases and J gave up 3 bases; unmatched junction bases: 5. CDR1 is ENHRY, CDR2 SYGVKD, per germline. The chain recombines TRBV10-3 with TRBJ1-1, with TRBD1 matching over 9 bases. The clonotype comes from a man between 50 and 59 years old who received an inactivated influenza vaccine. Sequenced here: PBMCs from blood, sampled roughly 15 days before vaccination. CDR3 sequence: CAIRLRDRDTEAFF. In DNA, the CDR3 is TGTGCCATCAGACTCCGGGACAGGGACACTGAAGCTTTCTTT.